These T cell receptor beta chains were read from a single sample in a study of cytomegalovirus exposure and HLA in healthy donors. TCRdb's copy holds only in-frame clones and misses some; the assay was immunoSEQ multiplex PCR. The data show about 160,000 clones, with roughly 78% seen just once and approximately 2% held by the top ten. The specimen was PBMCs. These receptors all come from a man aged 40-50 years in good health and CMV-seronegative. CDR3s include the opening cysteine and the closing phenylalanine or tryptophan. A D gene is named only where the DNA matches it firmly. Size tells how often a clone was seen (once, few, many) or the class of an expanded clone, and some rows leave it out.

size | J | V | D | DNA | CDR3
once | TRBJ2-7 | TRBV19 | TRBD2 | TGTGCCAGTAGTATAATCGGGTTACGAGAGACTAGCGGGAGGTTCTACGAGCAGTACTTC | CASSIIGLRETSGRFYEQYF
NA | TRBJ2-3 | TRBV29-1 | TRBD2 | TGCAGCGTTGGAAGCGGGATAAGCACAGATACGCAGTATTTT | CSVGSGISTDTQYF
NA | TRBJ1-2 | TRBV5-6 | NA | TGTGCCAGCAGCCCCCCAGGGGCTTGGGGCTACACCTTC | CASSPPGAWGYTF
NA | TRBJ2-7 | TRBV7-2 | TRBD2 | TGTGCCAGCAGCTCCTCCGGGGGGTGGCTTTTCGAGCAGTACTTC | CASSSSGGWLFEQYF
NA | TRBJ2-1 | TRBV10-1 | NA | TGCGCCAGCAGTGAGTCGACTGGCCACAATGAGCAGTTCTTC | CASSESTGHNEQFF
NA | TRBJ1-1 | TRBV6-1 | NA | TGTGCCAGCAGTAAAGACAGGTCCAACACTGAAGCTTTCTTT | CASSKDRSNTEAFF
NA | TRBJ2-6 | TRBV21-1 | NA | NA | CASSKRPRVGSGANGLTF
NA | TRBJ2-2 | TRBV5-4 | TRBD2 | TGTGCCAGCAGCTTGGCGGGCGGGAGGCCTACCGGGGAGCTGTTTTTT | CASSLAGGRPTGELFF
NA | TRBJ2-5 | TRBV29-1 | TRBD1 | TGCAGCGTACGATGGACAGGGGGAGAGACCCAGTACTTC | CSVRWTGGETQYF
NA | TRBJ1-2 | TRBV28 | TRBD1 | TGTGCCAGCAGTTTTAAGCCGGGGACAGGAGCTAACTATGGCTACACCTTC | CASSFKPGTGANYGYTF
few | TRBJ1-1 | TRBV19 | TRBD1 | TGTGCCAGTGGGGACAGACCGAACACTGAAGCTTTCTTT | CASGDRPNTEAFF
NA | TRBJ1-5 | TRBV19 | NA | TGTGCCAGTAGCCGCTCGCGGAGGGCGTCGGGCAATCAGCCCCAGCATTTT | CASSRSRRASGNQPQHF
NA | TRBJ2-7 | TRBV2 | TRBD2 | TGTGCCAGCAGTACCCGACTAGCGCCGAGCTCCTACGAGCAGTACTTC | CASSTRLAPSSYEQYF
NA | TRBJ2-1 | TRBV28 | TRBD2 | TGTGCCACCAATAGGGGGGGGGTACTAGCGGGACTCGACAATGAGCAGTTCTTC | CATNRGGVLAGLDNEQFF
once | TRBJ2-5 | TRBV5-6 | NA | TGTGCCAGCAGTTCGGGGGGCAGGGGAGAGACCCAGTACTTC | CASSSGGRGETQYF
few | TRBJ2-7 | TRBV18 | TRBD2 | TGTGCCAGCTCACTTACTACCACCGGACTAGCGGGCACCTACGAGCAGTACTTC | CASSLTTTGLAGTYEQYF
few | TRBJ1-5 | TRBV6-5 | NA | TGTGCCAGCAGCCCTGGGCCCCCTTTAGATCAGCCCCAGCATTTT | CASSPGPPLDQPQHF
NA | TRBJ2-7 | TRBV4-1 | NA | TGCGCCAGCAGCCAATCGGACAGACGCTACGAGCAGTACTTC | CASSQSDRRYEQYF
once | TRBJ2-7 | TRBV28 | NA | TGTGCCAGCAGTTTCGGGATGGGCGCCTACGAGCAGTACTTC | CASSFGMGAYEQYF
NA | TRBJ1-5 | TRBV29-1 | NA | TGCAGCGTGGGAGGGGGAAGCAATCAGCCCCAGCATTTT | CSVGGGSNQPQHF
NA | TRBJ2-5 | TRBV19 | TRBD1 | TGTGCCAGTAGTATACAGGGGGCTGAGACCCAGTACTTC | CASSIQGAETQYF
NA | TRBJ1-5 | TRBV7-8 | NA | TGTGCCAGCAGCTTAGGCGTGACTGAGAATCAGCCCCAGCATTTT | CASSLGVTENQPQHF